This T cell receptor (beta chain) was captured by sequencing in a study of metastatic and nonmetastatic thyroid tumors (dated by TCRdb to about 2020). Regarding the study in general: Repertoires from peripheral blood and from tumor or nodule tissue samples of malignant and benign thyroid patients were compared.

This clone is considered medium-sized (0.01 to 0.1%). Its antigen target is currently unknown. Base-call qualities are not available, and no considerably larger clone is one nucleotide away. The method behind the library was PCR. TCRdb names Illumina HiSeq 4000 as the instrument used. High-throughput sequencing was used to profile the TCR beta-chain CDR3 region of each patient. The original pipeline was this. CDR3 differences across clinicopathological groups were used to build a classifier for discriminating distant-metastatic papillary thyroid cancer patients. The Shannon index was used to measure repertoire diversity, and the Morisita-Horn index was used to measure how similar tumor and blood repertoires were. TCRdb applied fastp at Q25 and MiXCR to the public reads, then kept only in-frame beta chains. Clone size and V and J calls follow TCRdb, not the original study. In this sample the table shows more than 65,000 clones, 13% to 15% of which occur a single time. Of the sample, under 8% falls within the top ten clones.

No treatment had been received by any patient before thyroid surgery. Using T-cell receptor beta sequencing, the study looked back at clinical samples from patients collected from the early 2010s to the late 2010s. From its cysteine to its phenylalanine, the CDR3 spans 14 amino acids. Only the CDR3 portion is preserved as DNA: 42 bases, with reading frame beginning at the first base. From the germline V gene, CDR1 is MNHNS and CDR2 is SASEGT. The germline ends are 15 bases apart after V is trimmed by 5 bases and J by 5 bases. What the study reported, not specific to this receptor: TCR beta diversity was reported as significantly higher in malignant tumors than in benign nodules, in both blood and tumor samples.

The material sequenced was blood. This TCR derives from a male donor with papillary thyroid cancer or a benign thyroid nodule (not recorded which). Some clones in this sample may be carry-over from other donors' samples. The rearrangement joined TRBV6-1 to TRBJ1-2; the D region possibly corresponds to TRBD1 (5 bases align). The CDR3 region reads CASSFLHGAYGYTF. The DNA reads TGTGCCAGCAGTTTTCTCCACGGGGCATATGGCTACACCTTC.